The following is a T cell receptor beta chain sequence with its context. Generated by immunoSEQ multiplex PCR, the TCRdb table keeps only in-frame clones and is missing some. The data show around 300,000 clones, with around 90% seen just once and around 6.4% held by the top ten. This record comes from a study of Ad26.COV2.S vaccination and SARS-CoV-2 variants. Treatment defined: around 19 received Ad26.COV2.S at low or high dose, single or two shots; several received placebo; per-sample allocation not given. Following the first vaccine or placebo injection, samples were taken on day 63. The CDR3 consists of 13 residues. V was trimmed by 2 bases and J by 11 bases, leaving 13 bases between them.

The sequence came from a person aged 18-60 years who received the Ad26.COV2.S COVID-19 vaccine or a placebo. Sequenced material: peripheral blood, taken in a trial of Ad26.COV2.S vaccine versus placebo. This chain links TRBV12-3 or TRBV12-4 with TRBJ1-5; weak D call: TRBD1 (5 bases). The CDR3 DNA sequence: TGTGCCAGCAGTTTAAAGGGGCTCGGGTCCCAGCATTTT. Translation gives CASSLKGLGSQHF.